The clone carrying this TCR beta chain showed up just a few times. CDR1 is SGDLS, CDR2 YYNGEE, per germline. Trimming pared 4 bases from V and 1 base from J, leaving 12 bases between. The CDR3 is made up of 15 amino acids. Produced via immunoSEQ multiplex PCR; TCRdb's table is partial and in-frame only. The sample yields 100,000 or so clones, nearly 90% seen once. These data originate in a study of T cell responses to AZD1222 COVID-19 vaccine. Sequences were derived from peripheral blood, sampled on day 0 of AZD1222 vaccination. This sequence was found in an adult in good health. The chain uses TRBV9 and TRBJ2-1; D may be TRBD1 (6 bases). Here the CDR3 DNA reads TGTGCCAGCAGCCTACAGGGAGAGTCCTACAATGAGCAGTTCTTC. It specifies CASSLQGESYNEQFF.